This is a list of T cell receptor beta chains from one sample in a study of yellow fever vaccine responses in identical twins. TCRdb passed the RT-PCR reads through MiXCR, listing each CDR3 protein once. Of a few thousand distinct CDR3 sequences listed, roughly 67% are singletons. The sample here was T cells from blood (PBMCs), unsorted or a sorted subset (not recorded which), taken before or after yellow fever vaccination (not recorded which). Receptors were obtained from a woman aged 18 to 35 who received the yellow fever vaccine. CDR3s include the opening cysteine and the closing phenylalanine or tryptophan. The order of the fields is D gene, J gene, clone size, V gene, CDR3 DNA, CDR3 protein. D genes are given only for firm matches. Rows give clone size only sometimes, using once, few, many, or a class for an expanded clone.

D gene: TRBD1
J gene: TRBJ2-2
clone size: .
V gene: TRBV2
CDR3 DNA: TGTGCCAGCAGAGGTTTGTCGAGACAGGGGAACACCGGGGAGCTGTTTTTT
CDR3 protein: CASRGLSRQGNTGELFF

D gene: .
J gene: TRBJ2-7
clone size: .
V gene: TRBV4-1
CDR3 DNA: TGCGCCAGCAGCCATCGGGCCGTCGGCAGTTACGAGCAGTACTTC
CDR3 protein: CASSHRAVGSYEQYF

D gene: TRBD2
J gene: TRBJ2-3
clone size: .
V gene: TRBV4-3
CDR3 DNA: TGCGCCAGCTCCCACGGACGGGAGGGCCACTCAGATACGCAGTATTTT
CDR3 protein: CASSHGREGHSDTQYF

D gene: TRBD1
J gene: TRBJ2-7
clone size: .
V gene: TRBV11-2
CDR3 DNA: TGTGCCAGCAGCTTAGGCCCCGGGACAGGTTCCTACGAGCAGTACTTC
CDR3 protein: CASSLGPGTGSYEQYF

D gene: .
J gene: TRBJ2-3
clone size: few
V gene: TRBV20-1
CDR3 DNA: TGCAGTGCTAGAGATCTGAGGGACATGGCGCAGTATTTT
CDR3 protein: CSARDLRDMAQYF

D gene: TRBD2
J gene: TRBJ2-1
clone size: .
V gene: TRBV7-3
CDR3 DNA: TGTGCCAGCAGCTTAGGTCCTAGCGGGAAATTAGGCAATGAGCAGTTCTTC
CDR3 protein: CASSLGPSGKLGNEQFF

D gene: TRBD2
J gene: TRBJ2-1
clone size: .
V gene: TRBV6-4
CDR3 DNA: TGTGCCAGCAGTGACGCGGGAGGCCACAATGAGCAGTTCTTC
CDR3 protein: CASSDAGGHNEQFF

D gene: .
J gene: TRBJ2-7
clone size: .
V gene: TRBV28
CDR3 DNA: TGTGCCAGCAGTTTAGTCGGGGGGCTTTCCTACGAGCAGTACTTC
CDR3 protein: CASSLVGGLSYEQYF

D gene: .
J gene: TRBJ2-7
clone size: once
V gene: TRBV25-1
CDR3 DNA: TGTGCCAGCAGGGGAGACCGACCCGGGCACCACCTAGGCTACGAGCAGTACTTC
CDR3 protein: CASRGDRPGHHLGYEQYF

D gene: .
J gene: TRBJ2-1
clone size: .
V gene: TRBV9
CDR3 DNA: TGTGCCAGCAGCGTTGACCCGGGACTGGGAAATGAGCAGTTCTTC
CDR3 protein: CASSVDPGLGNEQFF

D gene: .
J gene: TRBJ1-1
clone size: .
V gene: TRBV10-3
CDR3 DNA: TGTGCCAAGAAGGACAATTTGAACACTGAAGCTTTCTTT
CDR3 protein: CAKKDNLNTEAFF

D gene: .
J gene: TRBJ2-5
clone size: .
V gene: TRBV4-1
CDR3 DNA: TGCGCCAGCAGCCAAGTGACGGGTCCGCTTCAAGAGACCCAGTACTTC
CDR3 protein: CASSQVTGPLQETQYF

D gene: TRBD2
J gene: TRBJ2-7
clone size: .
V gene: TRBV6-2/TRBV6-3
CDR3 DNA: TGTGCCAGCAGTTACTCAGGGACTACGATAGCCTACGAGCAGTACTTC
CDR3 protein: CASSYSGTTIAYEQYF

D gene: .
J gene: TRBJ2-2
clone size: .
V gene: TRBV6-2/TRBV6-3
CDR3 DNA: TGTGCCAGCAGTTACTACAGGCCATCCACCGGGGAGCTGTTTTTT
CDR3 protein: CASSYYRPSTGELFF

D gene: .
J gene: TRBJ2-7
clone size: .
V gene: TRBV7-2
CDR3 DNA: TGTGCCAGCAGCTTAGCACCGACACTAGGAGTAGCGGAGAACTACGAGCAGTACTTC
CDR3 protein: CASSLAPTLGVAENYEQYF

D gene: .
J gene: TRBJ2-1
clone size: few
V gene: TRBV7-9
CDR3 DNA: TGTGCCAGCAGCGGAGGATACAATGAGCAGTTCTTC
CDR3 protein: CASSGGYNEQFF

D gene: .
J gene: TRBJ1-1
clone size: once
V gene: TRBV10-3
CDR3 DNA: TGTGCCATCAGACTAACAGCTCTAGCCGCTGAAGCTTTCTTT
CDR3 protein: CAIRLTALAAEAFF

D gene: .
J gene: TRBJ2-7
clone size: .
V gene: TRBV12-3/TRBV12-4
CDR3 DNA: TGTGCCAGCAGTCCCGACAGGCACGCTTCGTACGAGCAGTACTTC
CDR3 protein: CASSPDRHASYEQYF

D gene: .
J gene: TRBJ1-1
clone size: .
V gene: TRBV30
CDR3 DNA: TGTGCCTGGAATTCGGCAGTAGGCGCTGAAGCTTTCTTT
CDR3 protein: CAWNSAVGAEAFF

D gene: .
J gene: TRBJ2-2
clone size: .
V gene: TRBV4-3
CDR3 DNA: TGCGCCAGCAGCCATTACCAGGGCCCCGGGGAGCTGTTTTTT
CDR3 protein: CASSHYQGPGELFF

D gene: .
J gene: TRBJ2-3
clone size: .
V gene: TRBV9
CDR3 DNA: TGTGCCAGCAGCGTAGTATCATCGGATACGCAGTATTTT
CDR3 protein: CASSVVSSDTQYF

D gene: .
J gene: TRBJ2-1
clone size: .
V gene: TRBV15
CDR3 DNA: TGTGCCACCGCAAAGAGCTCCTACAATGAGCAGTTCTTC
CDR3 protein: CATAKSSYNEQFF

D gene: .
J gene: TRBJ2-2
clone size: .
V gene: TRBV11-2
CDR3 DNA: TGTGCCAGCAGCTTACCCCCCATGTTGAACACCGGGGAGCTGTTTTTT
CDR3 protein: CASSLPPMLNTGELFF

D gene: .
J gene: TRBJ2-7
clone size: .
V gene: TRBV4-2
CDR3 DNA: TGTGCCAGCAGCCAAGTGGCCTCCGGGGGTTACGAGCAGTACTTC
CDR3 protein: CASSQVASGGYEQYF

D gene: .
J gene: TRBJ2-7
clone size: .
V gene: TRBV12-3/TRBV12-4
CDR3 DNA: TGTGCCAGCAGTTCGCTTGAGGACAGCTACGAGCAGTACTTC
CDR3 protein: CASSSLEDSYEQYF

D gene: .
J gene: TRBJ2-3
clone size: .
V gene: TRBV3-1
CDR3 DNA: TGTGCCAGCAGCTTCCCCCACGATGCCGATACGCAGTATTTT
CDR3 protein: CASSFPHDADTQYF

D gene: TRBD2
J gene: TRBJ2-7
clone size: .
V gene: TRBV20-1
CDR3 DNA: TGCAGTGCTATTGGGACTAGCGGGGTCCTAACCTACGAGCAGTACTTC
CDR3 protein: CSAIGTSGVLTYEQYF

D gene: .
J gene: TRBJ2-7
clone size: .
V gene: TRBV9
CDR3 DNA: TGTGCCAGCAGCGTAGGGAGCGTGGCCTACGAGCAGTACTTC
CDR3 protein: CASSVGSVAYEQYF

D gene: .
J gene: TRBJ1-6
clone size: .
V gene: TRBV11-1
CDR3 DNA: TGTGCCAGCAGCTTTGGTACACTGAATTCACCCCTCCACTTT
CDR3 protein: CASSFGTLNSPLHF

D gene: .
J gene: TRBJ2-1
clone size: .
V gene: TRBV13
CDR3 DNA: TGTGCCAGCAGCGATGACAGGTCCTCCTACAATGAGCAGTTCTTC
CDR3 protein: CASSDDRSSYNEQFF

D gene: TRBD2
J gene: TRBJ2-1
clone size: .
V gene: TRBV20-1
CDR3 DNA: TGCAGTGCGTCCATCCTAGCGGGAGGTTACAATGAGCAGTTCTTC
CDR3 protein: CSASILAGGYNEQFF

D gene: TRBD1
J gene: TRBJ1-6
clone size: once
V gene: TRBV5-1
CDR3 DNA: TGCGCCAGCAGCACCCGGACAGGGAAAAATTCACCCCTCCACTTT
CDR3 protein: CASSTRTGKNSPLHF

D gene: TRBD2
J gene: TRBJ2-3
clone size: .
V gene: TRBV5-4
CDR3 DNA: TGTGCCAGCAGCTTGCGGCGGGAGCGGCGCACAGATACGCAGTATTTT
CDR3 protein: CASSLRRERRTDTQYF

D gene: TRBD1
J gene: TRBJ1-1
clone size: .
V gene: TRBV4-1
CDR3 DNA: TGCGCCAGCAGCCCCAGACAGGGTTATATGAACACTGAAGCTTTCTTT
CDR3 protein: CASSPRQGYMNTEAFF

D gene: .
J gene: TRBJ1-2
clone size: .
V gene: TRBV2
CDR3 DNA: TGTGCCAGCAGTGAAGAATCGGGGACTAACCTAAACGGGATTGATGGCTACACCTTC
CDR3 protein: CASSEESGTNLNGIDGYTF

D gene: .
J gene: TRBJ2-1
clone size: .
V gene: TRBV29-1
CDR3 DNA: TGCAGCGTTGTCTCCTACAATGAGCAGTTCTTC
CDR3 protein: CSVVSYNEQFF

D gene: TRBD2
J gene: TRBJ2-2
clone size: .
V gene: TRBV11-3
CDR3 DNA: TGTGCCAGCAGCTTATATCCCCTAGCGGCGAACACCGGGGAGCTGTTTTTT
CDR3 protein: CASSLYPLAANTGELFF

D gene: .
J gene: TRBJ1-1
clone size: .
V gene: TRBV14
CDR3 DNA: TGTGCCAGCAGCCACTGGGACATTTCCACTGAAGCTTTCTTT
CDR3 protein: CASSHWDISTEAFF

D gene: TRBD2
J gene: TRBJ2-1
clone size: .
V gene: TRBV4-1
CDR3 DNA: TGCGCCAGCAGCCAGGCCGGGACTATACGATACAATGAGCAGTTCTTC
CDR3 protein: CASSQAGTIRYNEQFF

D gene: .
J gene: TRBJ1-5
clone size: .
V gene: TRBV24-1
CDR3 DNA: TGTGCCACCAGTGATGTGACAAGAGACCAGCCCCAGCATTTT
CDR3 protein: CATSDVTRDQPQHF

D gene: .
J gene: TRBJ2-7
clone size: .
V gene: TRBV7-6
CDR3 DNA: TGTGCCAGCAGCTTAGGACAGGACGTCTTGTACGAGCAGTACTTC
CDR3 protein: CASSLGQDVLYEQYF

D gene: TRBD1
J gene: TRBJ2-7
clone size: .
V gene: TRBV6-5
CDR3 DNA: TGTGCCAGCAGTTACCGGGGACAGGCCTACGAGCAGTACTTC
CDR3 protein: CASSYRGQAYEQYF

D gene: .
J gene: TRBJ1-5
clone size: .
V gene: TRBV7-6
CDR3 DNA: TGTGCCAGCAGTCAGGGTGTGGGCAATCAGCCCCAGCATTTT
CDR3 protein: CASSQGVGNQPQHF

D gene: TRBD2
J gene: TRBJ2-2
clone size: few
V gene: TRBV11-3
CDR3 DNA: TGTGCCAGCAGCTCCCCTGGGACTAGTCATCCCGGGGAGCTGTTTTTT
CDR3 protein: CASSSPGTSHPGELFF

D gene: TRBD2
J gene: TRBJ2-7
clone size: few
V gene: TRBV6-2/TRBV6-3
CDR3 DNA: TGTGCCAGCAGTTATGAGGCGGCCGGGGGGGACGAGCAGTACTTC
CDR3 protein: CASSYEAAGGDEQYF

D gene: .
J gene: TRBJ2-3
clone size: once
V gene: TRBV2
CDR3 DNA: TGTGCCAGCAGTGAAGGGGCAGCGACAGATACGCAGTATTTT
CDR3 protein: CASSEGAATDTQYF

D gene: .
J gene: TRBJ2-1
clone size: few
V gene: TRBV29-1
CDR3 DNA: TGCAGCGTTGAAGGCAATTCCCTGACCCCCACAAGCTCCTACAATGAGCAGTTCTTC
CDR3 protein: CSVEGNSLTPTSSYNEQFF

D gene: .
J gene: TRBJ2-5
clone size: once
V gene: TRBV27
CDR3 DNA: TGTGCCAGCAGAACAGCGTCACGGGAGACCCAGTACTTC
CDR3 protein: CASRTASRETQYF

D gene: .
J gene: TRBJ2-5
clone size: .
V gene: TRBV11-3
CDR3 DNA: TGTGCCAGCAGCTCCCCGTCAGGGGAAGCGGAGACCCAGTACTTC
CDR3 protein: CASSSPSGEAETQYF

D gene: TRBD2
J gene: TRBJ2-7
clone size: .
V gene: TRBV4-2
CDR3 DNA: TGTGCCAGCAGCCAACCCGGACTAGCGGGCCGCTACGAGCAGTACTTC
CDR3 protein: CASSQPGLAGRYEQYF

D gene: .
J gene: TRBJ2-7
clone size: .
V gene: TRBV3-1
CDR3 DNA: TGTGCCAGCAGCCAAGATTTTGTGGGTCGGCATACCTACGAGCAGTACTTC
CDR3 protein: CASSQDFVGRHTYEQYF

D gene: TRBD1
J gene: TRBJ2-7
clone size: few
V gene: TRBV28
CDR3 DNA: TGTGCCAGCATAGATACAGGGGGCTACGAGCAGTACTTC
CDR3 protein: CASIDTGGYEQYF

D gene: .
J gene: TRBJ2-2
clone size: .
V gene: TRBV11-1
CDR3 DNA: TGTGCCGGCTTAAAGGTAGCCTCCGGGGAGCTGTTTTTT
CDR3 protein: CAGLKVASGELFF